A selection of T cell receptor beta chains follows, all from one sample in a study of technical replicates of blood from a few donors. The table came from immunoSEQ multiplex PCR; TCRdb's copy has only in-frame clones and leaves some out. This table has over 10,000 clones, roughly 92% appearing once. Sequences were obtained from PBMCs. The receptor source for this set is a human donor in good health. The CDR3 runs from the conserved cysteine through the conserved F or W. A D gene is named only where the DNA matches it firmly. The size of a clone is reported for some rows only, either as once, few or many, or as a class for expanded clones.

>.|TRBJ2-5|TRBV20-1|.
TGCAGTGCTAGACAGGAGACCCAGTACTTC
CSARQETQYF
>.|TRBJ2-3|TRBV7-9|TRBD2
TGTGCCAGCATCATACAGCGGGAGGGCACAGATACGCAGTATTTT
CASIIQREGTDTQYF
>.|TRBJ2-1|TRBV10-3|TRBD2
TGTGCCATCGGACTAGCATTCGACAATGAGCAGTTCTTC
CAIGLAFDNEQFF
>.|TRBJ2-7|TRBV9|TRBD2
TGTGCCAGCAGCCCACGTCGAGCGGGGGGCTACGAGCAGTACTTC
CASSPRRAGGYEQYF
>.|TRBJ2-1|TRBV2|.
TGTGCCAGCAGTGAATATGGTAACTACTACTACTACAATGAGCAGTTCTTC
CASSEYGNYYYYNEQFF
>once|TRBJ2-1|TRBV14|TRBD2
TGTGCCAGCAGCCAAGACAGCGGGAGCTACAATGAGCAGTTCTTC
CASSQDSGSYNEQFF
>.|TRBJ1-2|TRBV5-1|TRBD1
TGCGCCAGCAGCCCGGAAGTGACAGGGAGTTATGGCTACACCTTC
CASSPEVTGSYGYTF
>.|TRBJ1-4|TRBV6-6|TRBD1
TGTGCCAGCAGTTACTCAGGACAGGGGGCTTACTTGTTTTTT
CASSYSGQGAYLFF
>.|TRBJ1-5|TRBV6-6|.
TGTGCCAGCAGTTACTCGGGTTCGGGTTCTCAGCCCCAGCATTTT
CASSYSGSGSQPQHF
>.|TRBJ2-5|TRBV11-2|TRBD1
TGTGCCAGCAGCCAGGGGGTATCAGGGAAAGAGACCCAGTACTTC
CASSQGVSGKETQYF
>.|TRBJ1-2|TRBV14|.
TGTGCCAGCAGCCCCCTCGTCCAGGGCTATGGCTACACCTTC
CASSPLVQGYGYTF
>.|TRBJ2-7|TRBV10-2|.
TGCGCCAGCGTGTCGGAGCCCCACGGCGAGCAGTACTTC
CASVSEPHGEQYF
>once|TRBJ1-1|TRBV18|.
TGTGCCAGCTCAGAACAGGGCACTGAAGCTTTCTTT
CASSEQGTEAFF
>.|TRBJ2-1|TRBV13|TRBD2
TGTGCCAGCAGCACCTGGACTAGCGGGAGGGGCAATGAGCAGTTCTTC
CASSTWTSGRGNEQFF
>once|TRBJ2-4|TRBV6-6|TRBD2
TGTGCCAGCAGTACCCGCGGGAGGGCCTTTATAGACATTCAGTACTTC
CASSTRGRAFIDIQYF
>.|TRBJ2-7|TRBV5-6|.
TGTGCCAGCAGCTTGAATCCAGGCGCCTACGAGCAGTACTTC
CASSLNPGAYEQYF
>.|TRBJ2-1|TRBV18|TRBD2
TGTGCCAGCTCACCTGAAGGGACTAGCGGGTCCAATGAGCAGTTCTTC
CASSPEGTSGSNEQFF
>.|TRBJ2-2|TRBV6-5|.
TGTGCCAGCAGTTACAGGGGCACCGGGGAGCTGTTTTTT
CASSYRGTGELFF
>.|TRBJ2-3|TRBV5-1|.
TGCGCCAGCAGCTTGGGTGGGAGAGCTAGCACAGATACGCAGTATTTT
CASSLGGRASTDTQYF
>.|TRBJ1-4|TRBV6-9|.
TGTGCCAGCACCCGTGAAAAACTGTTTTTT
CASTREKLFF
>.|TRBJ2-4|TRBV19|.
TGTGCCAGTAGTATTACCGGGGAGAAAAACATTCAGTACTTC
CASSITGEKNIQYF
>.|TRBJ1-5|TRBV4-2|.
TGTGCCAGCAGCCAAGATTGGGGCCTTTGGAATCAGCCCCAGCATTTT
CASSQDWGLWNQPQHF
>.|TRBJ2-5|TRBV5-1|.
TGCGCCAGCAGCACCAGGGGGCGCGGGGGAGAGACCCAGTACTTC
CASSTRGRGGETQYF
>.|TRBJ2-5|TRBV2|.
TGTGCCAGCTCTCCCCGGGGAGGGGGGGAGACCCAGTACTTC
CASSPRGGGETQYF
>.|TRBJ2-5|TRBV16|TRBD2
TGTGCCAGCAGCACCTCGACTAGCGGGAAGACCCAGTACTTC
CASSTSTSGKTQYF
>.|TRBJ1-1|TRBV10-2|.
TGCGCCAGCGAGCAGGCACGGAACACTGAAGCTTTCTTT
CASEQARNTEAFF
>.|TRBJ1-1|TRBV30|.
TGTGCCTGGAGAGGGGCGGCAGGGCTTATGAACACTGAAGCTTTCTTT
CAWRGAAGLMNTEAFF
>.|TRBJ1-1|TRBV27|.
TGTGCCAGCAGTAAGGACACTGTGAACACTGAAGCTTTCTTT
CASSKDTVNTEAFF
>.|TRBJ2-1|TRBV5-5|.
TGTGCCAGCAGCACCACGGGTGACTGGCAGTTCTTC
CASSTTGDWQFF
>.|TRBJ2-2|TRBV5-4|TRBD2
TGTGCCAGCAGCTGGACTAGCGGGGAGCTGTTTTTT
CASSWTSGELFF
>.|TRBJ2-2|TRBV19|.
TGTGCCAGTAGTATAGCCGTTTCAGGTGGCGGGGAGCTGTTTTTT
CASSIAVSGGGELFF
>.|TRBJ2-1|TRBV25-1|TRBD1
TGTGCCAGCAGTGATACAGGGGGCAGTGGCTACAATGAGCAGTTCTTC
CASSDTGGSGYNEQFF
>once|TRBJ2-3|TRBV4-2|TRBD2
TGTGCCAGCAGCCCCGCGACTAGCGGGATATCAGGCACAGATACGCAGTATTTT
CASSPATSGISGTDTQYF
>.|TRBJ1-1|TRBV30|TRBD1
TGTGCCTTGAAATCAGGGGGACCCACTGAAGCTTTCTTT
CALKSGGPTEAFF
>.|TRBJ2-5|TRBV6-1|.
TGTGCCAGCAGTTCCGGAGAGACCCAGTACTTC
CASSSGETQYF
>.|TRBJ2-1|TRBV11-1|.
TGTGCCAGCAGCTTAGGGGTAGGAGGCAATGAGCAGTTCTTC
CASSLGVGGNEQFF
>.|TRBJ2-3|TRBV27|TRBD2
TGTGCCAGCAGTTTATTAGCGGGAGGAACCGATACGCAGTATTTT
CASSLLAGGTDTQYF
>.|TRBJ2-1|TRBV6-5|TRBD2
TGTGCCAGCAGTTGGACTAGAACTAACAATGAGCAGTTCTTC
CASSWTRTNNEQFF
>.|TRBJ1-1|TRBV2|TRBD1
TGTGCCAGCAGTGAGGAAAGACAGGGGGTAGGGAACACTGAAGCTTTCTTT
CASSEERQGVGNTEAFF
>.|TRBJ2-3|TRBV4-1|TRBD2
TGCGCCAGCAGCCAAGTCCTAATACTAGCGGGAGGTCCTCCTAGCACAGATACGCAGTATTTT
CASSQVLILAGGPPSTDTQYF
>.|TRBJ2-3|TRBV29-1|.
TGCAGCGTACCTAGACAGGCATGGGGAGATACGCAGTATTTT
CSVPRQAWGDTQYF
>once|TRBJ2-7|TRBV30|.
TGTGCCTGGAGTACCGGGCCAACCAAGGAGGAGTACTTC
CAWSTGPTKEEYF
>once|TRBJ2-7|TRBV27|TRBD2
TGTGCCAGCAGTTCTAGCGGGAGATCCTACGAGCAGTACTTC
CASSSSGRSYEQYF
>.|TRBJ1-5|TRBV6-5|TRBD1
TGTGCCAGCAGTCGACAGGGTTGGGGCAATCAGCCCCAGCATTTT
CASSRQGWGNQPQHF
>.|TRBJ1-3|TRBV15|.
TGTGCCACCAGCAGAGAAGGGACACCTGGAAACACCATATATTTT
CATSREGTPGNTIYF
>.|TRBJ2-7|TRBV6-1|.
TGTGCCAGCAGTAAACCGGGAGTAGGCGAGCAGTACTTC
CASSKPGVGEQYF
>once|TRBJ2-7|TRBV2|TRBD2
TGTGCCAGCAGTGAGCTACTAGCGGGGCTCGACGAGCAGTACTTC
CASSELLAGLDEQYF
>large|TRBJ2-7|TRBV5-1|TRBD1
TGCGCCAGCAGCTTGGAACCTACGGGACAGGGCATCTATGGGCAGTACTTC
CASSLEPTGQGIYGQYF
>once|TRBJ2-1|TRBV6-6|TRBD1
TGTGCCAGCAGTTACTCGGGGACAGCTTACAATGAGCAGTTCTTC
CASSYSGTAYNEQFF
>.|TRBJ2-5|TRBV11-2|TRBD2
TGTGCCAGCAGCTTACCCGTCGGACTAGCGGGAATCCACCAAGAGACCCAGTACTTC
CASSLPVGLAGIHQETQYF
>once|TRBJ2-1|TRBV19|TRBD1
TGTGCCAGTAGTTCAAGCGGACAGGGTGAGCAGTTCTTC
CASSSSGQGEQFF
>.|TRBJ2-7|TRBV15|TRBD1
TGTGCCACCAGCCTCAACAGGGGAATGACCTACGAGCAGTACTTC
CATSLNRGMTYEQYF